Listed below are T cell receptor beta chains from one sample, sequenced in a study of beta chain features in type 1 diabetes. Assay used: immunoSEQ multiplex PCR; TCRdb lists only in-frame clones, some missing. The sample shows roughly 180,000 clones, around 13% of them seen only once. The sequenced material came from central memory CD4+ T cells from blood. These receptors were collected from a woman under 30 in good health. Both conserved end residues are part of each CDR3. Fields, in order: CDR3 DNA, CDR3 protein, J gene, clone size, V gene, D gene. A D gene is named only where the DNA matches it firmly. Clone size is not always given. Where it is, it says once, few, many or a class for expanded clones.

TGTGCCTGGAGTCAGACTAGCGGGAGCACAGATACGCAGTATTTT | CAWSQTSGSTDTQYF | TRBJ2-3 | - | TRBV30 | TRBD2
TGCAGCGTTGGGGGCACCCCCTCCTCTGGAAACACCATATATTTT | CSVGGTPSSGNTIYF | TRBJ1-3 | - | TRBV29-1 | -
TGTGCCAGTAGTCTCCGCGGGGGGAATGAGCAGTTCTTC | CASSLRGGNEQFF | TRBJ2-1 | - | TRBV19 | TRBD2
TGTGCCACCAGCAGGGCCCTTACTGAGCAGTTCTTC | CATSRALTEQFF | TRBJ2-1 | few | TRBV15 | -
TGTGCCAGCAGCAGCGACGGCTATGGCTACACCTTC | CASSSDGYGYTF | TRBJ1-2 | few | TRBV14 | -
TGTGCCAGTAAGGACAGGGAAAATCAGCCCCAGCATTTT | CASKDRENQPQHF | TRBJ1-5 | - | TRBV19 | TRBD1
TGTGCCAGCAGTTCCGGGACAGGGAACACCGGGGAGCTGTTTTTT | CASSSGTGNTGELFF | TRBJ2-2 | few | TRBV28 | TRBD1
TGTGCCAGCAGCCCGACACATGCAACAGGGTGGCAAGAGACCCAGTACTTC | CASSPTHATGWQETQYF | TRBJ2-5 | few | TRBV5-6 | -
TGTGCCAGCAGCGAAACGGGGATCGGCGAGCAGTACTTC | CASSETGIGEQYF | TRBJ2-7 | - | TRBV7-3 | -
TGCAGCGTTGGACAGCGCTCCTACGAGCAGTACTTC | CSVGQRSYEQYF | TRBJ2-7 | many | TRBV29-1 | -
TGCAGCGTTGATTGGACAGGGGGCGCCTACGAGCAGTACTTC | CSVDWTGGAYEQYF | TRBJ2-7 | few | TRBV29-1 | TRBD1
TGTGCCTGGAGTGTACGGGGGTTGGGGGTCAATCAGCCCCAGCATTTT | CAWSVRGLGVNQPQHF | TRBJ1-5 | - | TRBV30 | -
TGTGCCAGCAGTTTGAGGGGGACAAGACATAGCAATCAGCCCCAGCATTTT | CASSLRGTRHSNQPQHF | TRBJ1-5 | many | TRBV28 | -
TGTGCCAGCTCACCTTCCCGAGGAGGGGCCAATGAGCAGTTCTTC | CASSPSRGGANEQFF | TRBJ2-1 | - | TRBV18 | -
TGCGCCAGCAGCCAAAATCCGGGACAAGGCACAGATACGCAGTATTTT | CASSQNPGQGTDTQYF | TRBJ2-3 | - | TRBV4-1 | -